This TCR beta chain was obtained from a study of cytomegalovirus exposure and HLA in healthy donors. The wider study: Researchers found that about 84% of a few hundred genotyped donors fell within the Caucasian-associated ancestry cluster. Study results and limitations: A later analysis found most CMV-associated TCR beta chains apparently HLA-restricted. Compared with the roughly 700-donor mean, an Asian-associated ancestry cluster reportedly had fewer N-insertions, according to a later analysis. Using a false discovery rate of 0.05, a later analysis showed that approximately 18,000 TCR beta sequences were associated with HLA alleles.

Looked up from germline, CDR1 is SGHAT and CDR2 is FQDESV (reference sequence). The CDR3 contains 15 residues. V shed 3 bases and J 3 bases; nucleotides not matched to a gene: 0. PCR primers comprised 60 Vbeta and 13 Jbeta primers. The assay was immunoSEQ multiplex PCR, and TCRdb's table has in-frame clones only and misses some. This table holds about 170,000 clones. As concerns this clone: No antigen is known for it.

This sequence originates from a woman aged 55-70 years in good health and CMV-seronegative. The rearrangement links TRBV11-1 to TRBJ2-7, with TRBD2 matching 15 bases. The material sequenced was PBMCs. CDR3 DNA sequence: TGTGCCAGCAGCTTGGGACTAGCGGGGGGCTACGAGCAGTACTTC. Its translation is CASSLGLAGGYEQYF. Full variable domain (remainder filled in from reference TRBV11-1 and TRBJ2-7): EAEVAQSPRYKITEKSQAVAFWCDPISGHATLYWYRQILGQGPELLVQFQDESVVDDSQLPKDRFSAERLKGVDSTLKIQPAELGDSAMYLCASSLGLAGGYEQYFGPGTRLTVT.